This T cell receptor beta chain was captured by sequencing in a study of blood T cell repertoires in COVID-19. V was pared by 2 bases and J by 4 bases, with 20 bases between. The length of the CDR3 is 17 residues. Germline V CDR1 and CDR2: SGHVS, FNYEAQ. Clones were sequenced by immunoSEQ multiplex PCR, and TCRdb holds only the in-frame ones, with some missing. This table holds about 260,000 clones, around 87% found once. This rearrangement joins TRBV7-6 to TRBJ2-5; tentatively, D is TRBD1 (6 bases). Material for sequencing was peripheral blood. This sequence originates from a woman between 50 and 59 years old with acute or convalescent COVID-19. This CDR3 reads CASSLLQGWVVGETQYF. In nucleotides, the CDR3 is TGTGCCAGCAGCTTATTGCAGGGGTGGGTGGTCGGAGAGACCCAGTACTTC.